This is a list of T cell receptor beta chains from one sample in a study of human T cells and chemical hapten exposure. TCRdb recomputed calls from the RACE reads with MiXCR, one row per CDR3 protein. This sample yields about 42,000 distinct CDR3 sequences, of which 8% to 9.5% are seen a single time; 14% to 15% belongs to the top ten. The sample here was whole blood, taken in connection with sensitization to the hapten diphenylcyclopropenone (DPC). These receptors were obtained from a woman between 40 and 50 years old with alopecia areata. Some clones in this sample may be carry-over from other donors' samples. The CDR3 runs from the conserved cysteine through the conserved F or W. The order of the fields is CDR3 protein, CDR3 DNA, J gene, D gene, clone size, V gene. A D gene is named only where the DNA matches it firmly. Some rows have no size entry. The others give once, few or many, or a class for an expanded clone.

cdr3_aa: CASSLGYNEQFF; cdr3_nt: TGTGCCAGCAGCTTAGGATACAATGAGCAGTTCTTC; j_call: TRBJ2-1; d_call: -; clone_size: many; v_call: TRBV11-2
cdr3_aa: CASSLNRPYEQYF; cdr3_nt: TGTGCCAGCAGTTTAAACAGGCCCTACGAGCAGTACTTC; j_call: TRBJ2-7; d_call: -; clone_size: -; v_call: TRBV27
cdr3_aa: CASSYRTDYGYTF; cdr3_nt: TGTGCCAGCAGTTACCGGACAGACTATGGCTACACCTTC; j_call: TRBJ1-2; d_call: -; clone_size: many; v_call: TRBV6-2/TRBV6-3
cdr3_aa: CASSARTSSYEQYF; cdr3_nt: TGTGCCAGCAGCGCCCGGACGTCCTCCTACGAGCAGTACTTC; j_call: TRBJ2-7; d_call: -; clone_size: many; v_call: TRBV13
cdr3_aa: CASSLGQAGARTDTQYF; cdr3_nt: TGTGCCAGCAGCTTAGGCCAGGCAGGGGCTAGGACAGATACGCAGTATTTT; j_call: TRBJ2-3; d_call: -; clone_size: many; v_call: TRBV7-9
cdr3_aa: CASRPSTPGGNQPQHF; cdr3_nt: TGTGCCAGCAGGCCAAGTACACCGGGGGGCAATCAGCCCCAGCATTTT; j_call: TRBJ1-5; d_call: -; clone_size: many; v_call: TRBV12-3/TRBV12-4
cdr3_aa: CSARDHLSGDTGELFF; cdr3_nt: TGCAGTGCTAGAGATCACTTGTCGGGTGACACCGGGGAGCTGTTTTTT; j_call: TRBJ2-2; d_call: -; clone_size: -; v_call: TRBV20-1
cdr3_aa: CATWDGTGPQHF; cdr3_nt: TGTGCCACCTGGGACGGGACGGGGCCCCAGCATTTT; j_call: TRBJ1-5; d_call: -; clone_size: -; v_call: TRBV19
cdr3_aa: CASSQDLRSVPNQPQHF; cdr3_nt: TGTGCCAGCAGCCAAGATTTACGGAGCGTACCCAATCAGCCCCAGCATTTT; j_call: TRBJ1-5; d_call: -; clone_size: few; v_call: TRBV3-1
cdr3_aa: CSVDRNTGELFF; cdr3_nt: TGCAGCGTTGATCGGAACACCGGGGAGCTGTTTTTT; j_call: TRBJ2-2; d_call: -; clone_size: many; v_call: TRBV29-1
cdr3_aa: CATAGGEQYF; cdr3_nt: TGTGCCACGGCCGGGGGCGAGCAGTACTTC; j_call: TRBJ2-7; d_call: -; clone_size: many; v_call: TRBV6-2/TRBV6-3
cdr3_aa: CASSVEGGVTYEQYF; cdr3_nt: TGTGCCAGCAGCGTAGAGGGGGGCGTTACCTACGAGCAGTACTTC; j_call: TRBJ2-7; d_call: -; clone_size: many; v_call: TRBV9
cdr3_aa: CASRSSDGGGMNTEAFF; cdr3_nt: TGTGCCAGCAGATCCTCGGACGGGGGAGGGATGAACACTGAAGCTTTCTTT; j_call: TRBJ1-1; d_call: -; clone_size: few; v_call: TRBV7-9
cdr3_aa: CASSDRVETEAFF; cdr3_nt: TGTGCCAGCAGCGACAGGGTTGAGACTGAAGCTTTCTTT; j_call: TRBJ1-1; d_call: TRBD1; clone_size: many; v_call: TRBV6-1
cdr3_aa: CASSELSDRSNQPQHF; cdr3_nt: TGTGCCAGCAGTGAACTCTCAGATCGAAGCAATCAGCCCCAGCATTTT; j_call: TRBJ1-5; d_call: -; clone_size: many; v_call: TRBV2
cdr3_aa: CASSRDRNQPQHF; cdr3_nt: TGTGCCAGCAGCCGGGACAGAAATCAGCCCCAGCATTTT; j_call: TRBJ1-5; d_call: TRBD1; clone_size: -; v_call: TRBV7-2
cdr3_aa: CASSVTGFNQPQHF; cdr3_nt: TGTGCCAGCAGCGTGACAGGCTTCAATCAGCCCCAGCATTTT; j_call: TRBJ1-5; d_call: -; clone_size: many; v_call: TRBV28
cdr3_aa: CSARDIWGLNQPQHF; cdr3_nt: TGCAGTGCTAGAGATATATGGGGCTTAAATCAGCCCCAGCATTTT; j_call: TRBJ1-5; d_call: -; clone_size: many; v_call: TRBV20-1
cdr3_aa: CASRHITTDTQYF; cdr3_nt: TGTGCCAGCAGACACATTACCACAGATACGCAGTATTTT; j_call: TRBJ2-3; d_call: -; clone_size: many; v_call: TRBV3-1
cdr3_aa: CASSSWTSGVSTDTQYF; cdr3_nt: TGTGCCAGCAGCTCCTGGACTAGCGGGGTGAGCACAGATACGCAGTATTTT; j_call: TRBJ2-3; d_call: TRBD2; clone_size: many; v_call: TRBV7-3
cdr3_aa: CASSLALTDRTGYNEQFF; cdr3_nt: TGCGCCAGCAGCTTGGCCCTCACTGACCGAACAGGGTACAATGAGCAGTTCTTC; j_call: TRBJ2-1; d_call: -; clone_size: many; v_call: TRBV5-1
cdr3_aa: CASSSRDSILSGANVLTF; cdr3_nt: TGCGCCAGCAGCTCCCGGGACTCTATTCTCTCTGGGGCCAACGTCCTGACTTTC; j_call: TRBJ2-6; d_call: -; clone_size: many; v_call: TRBV5-1
cdr3_aa: CASSSPSGGHSEQFF; cdr3_nt: TGTGCCAGCAGTTCCCCTAGCGGGGGGCATAGTGAGCAGTTCTTC; j_call: TRBJ2-1; d_call: TRBD2; clone_size: many; v_call: TRBV6-5
cdr3_aa: CASSEGLPQHF; cdr3_nt: TGTGCCAGCAGTGAGGGACTCCCCCAGCATTTT; j_call: TRBJ1-5; d_call: -; clone_size: few; v_call: TRBV28
cdr3_aa: CASSQDRSGDTQGETQYF; cdr3_nt: TGCGCCAGCAGCCAAGATCGGAGCGGGGACACCCAGGGGGAGACCCAGTACTTC; j_call: TRBJ2-5; d_call: -; clone_size: -; v_call: TRBV4-1
cdr3_aa: CASSFLTSGGRSNEQFF; cdr3_nt: TGTGCCAGCAGCTTTCTTACTAGCGGGGGGAGGTCCAATGAGCAGTTCTTC; j_call: TRBJ2-1; d_call: TRBD2; clone_size: many; v_call: TRBV7-3
cdr3_aa: CASIPGAGRLTYEQYF; cdr3_nt: TGTGCCAGCATTCCGGGGGCGGGCCGCCTTACCTACGAGCAGTACTTC; j_call: TRBJ2-7; d_call: -; clone_size: many; v_call: TRBV5-5
cdr3_aa: CSARPLNYGYTF; cdr3_nt: TGCAGTGCTAGGCCTCTAAACTATGGCTACACCTTC; j_call: TRBJ1-2; d_call: -; clone_size: many; v_call: TRBV20-1
cdr3_aa: CSARVQGGAYEQYF; cdr3_nt: TGCAGTGCTAGAGTGCAGGGAGGGGCCTACGAGCAGTACTTC; j_call: TRBJ2-7; d_call: TRBD2; clone_size: many; v_call: TRBV20-1
cdr3_aa: CSVCQVGGSSVQFF; cdr3_nt: TGCAGCGTTTGTCAGGTGGGGGGAAGTAGTGTGCAGTTCTTC; j_call: TRBJ2-1; d_call: -; clone_size: many; v_call: TRBV29-1
cdr3_aa: CSATPGQGEKLFF; cdr3_nt: TGCAGCGCTACACCGGGACAGGGTGAAAAACTGTTTTTT; j_call: TRBJ1-4; d_call: TRBD1; clone_size: many; v_call: TRBV29-1
cdr3_aa: CASSQERIGNEQFF; cdr3_nt: TGCGCCAGCAGCCAAGAGAGGATAGGAAATGAGCAGTTCTTC; j_call: TRBJ2-1; d_call: -; clone_size: many; v_call: TRBV4-3
cdr3_aa: CASSFRTDLSSGYTF; cdr3_nt: TGTGCCAGCAGCTTTCGGACAGACTTAAGTTCTGGCTACACCTTC; j_call: TRBJ1-2; d_call: -; clone_size: -; v_call: TRBV5-5
cdr3_aa: CASSRLAGGTDTQYF; cdr3_nt: TGTGCCAGCAGTAGACTAGCGGGGGGCACAGATACGCAGTATTTT; j_call: TRBJ2-3; d_call: TRBD2; clone_size: many; v_call: TRBV11-2
cdr3_aa: CASSEQGPRQPQHF; cdr3_nt: TGTGCCAGCAGTGAACAGGGCCCCAGACAGCCCCAGCATTTT; j_call: TRBJ1-5; d_call: -; clone_size: many; v_call: TRBV2
cdr3_aa: CATSRDVRRGGLDTQYF; cdr3_nt: TGTGCCACCAGCAGAGATGTTCGGCGGGGGGGCCTGGATACGCAGTATTTT; j_call: TRBJ2-3; d_call: TRBD2; clone_size: many; v_call: TRBV15
cdr3_aa: CASSLDRNTGELFF; cdr3_nt: TGCGCCAGCAGCTTGGACAGGAACACCGGGGAGCTGTTTTTT; j_call: TRBJ2-2; d_call: -; clone_size: many; v_call: TRBV5-1
cdr3_aa: CASGVNSNQPQHF; cdr3_nt: TGTGCCAGCGGGGTCAATAGCAATCAGCCCCAGCATTTT; j_call: TRBJ1-5; d_call: -; clone_size: few; v_call: TRBV27
cdr3_aa: CASLPVARIQGGNEKLFF; cdr3_nt: TGTGCCAGCCTCCCCGTGGCAAGGATCCAGGGAGGGAATGAAAAACTGTTTTTT; j_call: TRBJ1-4; d_call: -; clone_size: -; v_call: TRBV2
cdr3_aa: CASSLGQAGNTIYF; cdr3_nt: TGTGCCAGCAGCCTTGGACAGGCTGGAAACACCATATATTTT; j_call: TRBJ1-3; d_call: TRBD1; clone_size: many; v_call: TRBV3-1
cdr3_aa: CASSQPPTGRADTQYF; cdr3_nt: TGTGCCAGCAGCCAACCACCGACAGGGCGCGCAGATACGCAGTATTTT; j_call: TRBJ2-3; d_call: TRBD1; clone_size: -; v_call: TRBV14
cdr3_aa: CASSQSPGQAYYEQYF; cdr3_nt: TGTGCCAGCAGCCAATCTCCGGGACAGGCCTACTACGAGCAGTACTTC; j_call: TRBJ2-7; d_call: TRBD1; clone_size: many; v_call: TRBV5-4
cdr3_aa: CASSRTAGSSGANVLTF; cdr3_nt: TGCGCCAGCAGCCGGACAGCGGGGAGCTCTGGGGCCAACGTCCTGACTTTC; j_call: TRBJ2-6; d_call: -; clone_size: many; v_call: TRBV5-1
cdr3_aa: CASRTGALAKNIQYF; cdr3_nt: TGTGCCAGCAGAACAGGGGCGCTAGCCAAAAACATTCAGTACTTC; j_call: TRBJ2-4; d_call: TRBD1; clone_size: few; v_call: TRBV28
cdr3_aa: CASSFQAGELFF; cdr3_nt: TGTGCCAGCAGCTTTCAAGCCGGGGAGCTGTTTTTT; j_call: TRBJ2-2; d_call: -; clone_size: many; v_call: TRBV7-9
cdr3_aa: CASSNRDREAGGYTF; cdr3_nt: TGTGCCAGCAGTAACCGGGACAGGGAGGCTGGTGGCTACACCTTC; j_call: TRBJ1-2; d_call: TRBD1; clone_size: many; v_call: TRBV6-6
cdr3_aa: CASSEAIGQGATDTQYF; cdr3_nt: TGTGCCAGCAGTGAAGCGATCGGACAGGGGGCTACAGATACGCAGTATTTT; j_call: TRBJ2-3; d_call: TRBD1; clone_size: many; v_call: TRBV2
cdr3_aa: CASSYDGTDTQYF; cdr3_nt: TGTGCCAGCAGTTACGACGGCACAGATACGCAGTATTTT; j_call: TRBJ2-3; d_call: -; clone_size: many; v_call: TRBV6-2/TRBV6-3
cdr3_aa: CASSTVYEQYF; cdr3_nt: TGTGCCAGCTCGACGGTGTACGAGCAGTACTTC; j_call: TRBJ2-7; d_call: -; clone_size: many; v_call: TRBV25-1
cdr3_aa: CASSRLGNEQFF; cdr3_nt: TGTGCCAGCAGCCGGCTCGGCAATGAGCAGTTCTTC; j_call: TRBJ2-1; d_call: -; clone_size: many; v_call: TRBV6-5
cdr3_aa: CSVSQGGREKLFF; cdr3_nt: TGCAGCGTTTCACAGGGGGGTAGGGAAAAACTGTTTTTT; j_call: TRBJ1-4; d_call: TRBD1; clone_size: -; v_call: TRBV29-1
cdr3_aa: CSVEVSRTSSYEQYF; cdr3_nt: TGCAGCGTTGAGGTGTCCAGGACGAGCTCCTACGAGCAGTACTTC; j_call: TRBJ2-7; d_call: -; clone_size: many; v_call: TRBV29-1